What follows is one T cell receptor (beta chain) and its context. The antigen remains undetermined. This sample is part of a study of persistence of HIV-infected CD4 T cells. Study conclusions and caveats: Degenerate expanded CDR3beta sequences were enriched among CMV- and Gag-responding cells.

The CDR3 runs to 16 residues. V lost 1 base, J lost 2 bases, and 6 bases stayed unmatched. The germline gives CDR1 SGHTS, CDR2 YDEGEE. The libraries were made with immunoSEQ version 4 in survey mode. Generated by immunoSEQ multiplex PCR, the TCRdb table keeps only in-frame clones and is missing some. The table shows 15,000 to 20,000 clones, with 65% occurring only once. Lysates of CMV-infected fibroblasts at 9.5 to 10 ug/mL stimulated these cells. Responding CD4+ T cells were sorted by upregulation of both CD40 ligand and CD69. The sequence derives from an adult woman with HIV who was CMV-seropositive. The chain joins TRBV5-8 to TRBJ2-5; 9 nucleotides align to TRBD2. Sequencing used CD4+ T cells sorted from PBMCs after approximately 19-hour stimulation, obtained from a patient who received antiretroviral therapy. The CDR3 DNA is TGTGCCAGCAGCTTGTATAGCGGGGGATATCAAGAGACCCAGTACTTC. It specifies CASSLYSGGYQETQYF.